These T cell receptor beta chains were read from a single sample in a study of technical replicates of blood from a handful of donors. The method was immunoSEQ multiplex PCR; TCRdb's version includes in-frame clones alone and lacks a portion of them. The sample carries over 50,000 clones, around 92% recorded once. Sequencing was performed on PBMCs. The origin of the receptors is a human donor in good health. Some clones in this sample may be carry-over from other donors' samples. The CDR3 runs from the conserved cysteine through the conserved F or W. A D gene is named only where the DNA matches it firmly. Expanded clones get a size class; other rows say once, few or many, or leave the size out.

d_call,clone_size,v_call,j_call,cdr3_aa,cdr3_nt
TRBD1,-,TRBV7-2,TRBJ2-7,CASSLTGVGEQYF,TGTGCCAGCAGCTTAACAGGGGTCGGAGAGCAGTACTTC
TRBD2,-,TRBV9,TRBJ2-1,CASSVTWTSGYNEQFF,TGTGCCAGCAGCGTCACATGGACTAGCGGGTACAATGAGCAGTTCTTC
TRBD2,once,TRBV7-3,TRBJ2-3,CASSSGLAGFTDTQYF,TGTGCCAGCAGCTCAGGACTAGCGGGATTCACAGATACGCAGTATTTT
-,-,TRBV11-1,TRBJ2-3,CASSPGLNNHDTQYF,TGTGCCAGCAGCCCCGGACTAAATAACCACGATACGCAGTATTTT
TRBD1,-,TRBV29-1,TRBJ2-1,CSARTGYNEQFF,TGCAGCGCCCGGACAGGGTACAATGAGCAGTTCTTC
-,-,TRBV6-5,TRBJ2-7,CASSYSGLSYEQYF,TGTGCCAGCAGTTACTCCGGGTTATCCTACGAGCAGTACTTC
-,-,TRBV30,TRBJ2-7,CAWSSGRSSYEQYF,TGTGCCTGGAGTAGCGGGCGTTCCTCCTACGAGCAGTACTTC
TRBD2,-,TRBV30,TRBJ2-3,CAWSRGLAGARSDTQYF,TGTGCCTGGAGCAGGGGACTAGCGGGAGCGAGGTCAGATACGCAGTATTTT
-,-,TRBV18,TRBJ2-7,CASSPGLGYEQYF,TGTGCCAGCTCACCAGGCCTAGGCTACGAGCAGTACTTC
-,-,TRBV5-4,TRBJ1-4,CASSLVGPEEKLFF,TGTGCCAGCAGCTTGGTGGGGCCTGAGGAAAAACTGTTTTTT
-,-,TRBV6-6,TRBJ2-1,CASSYSPEVGEQFF,TGTGCCAGCAGTTACTCCCCCGAGGTCGGTGAGCAGTTCTTC
-,-,TRBV29-1,TRBJ2-1,CSVELALSHNEQFF,TGCAGCGTTGAGCTAGCCCTATCCCACAATGAGCAGTTCTTC
-,-,TRBV6-5,TRBJ1-1,CASSGTNMNTEAFF,TGTGCCAGCAGCGGGACTAATATGAACACTGAAGCTTTCTTT
TRBD2,-,TRBV4-3,TRBJ2-1,CASSPQWGLASFGEQFF,TGCGCCAGCAGCCCCCAATGGGGACTAGCGTCTTTCGGTGAGCAGTTCTTC